These 11 T cell receptor beta chains share one sample of origin, sequenced in a study of OX40 agonist ivuxolimab in advanced cancers. Clones were read by immunoSEQ multiplex PCR, and TCRdb kept only the in-frame ones, dropping some. The table has 70,000 to 95,000 clones, just over 85% seen once. This material consisted of CD4+ or CD8+ T cells sorted from blood, taken in a trial of the OX40 agonist ivuxolimab. These receptors were taken from an adult with an advanced solid tumor such as melanoma, head and neck, liver or kidney cancer.

This chain connects TRBV7-9 to TRBJ2-7; 7 bases align to TRBD2. With V trimmed by 5 bases and J by 3 bases, 7 bases remained unmatched. Germline V lookup: CDR1 SEHNR, CDR2 FQNEAQ (reference sequence). The CDR3 loop spans 14 amino acids. CDR3 sequence reads: CASSPKAGDYEQYF. The CDR3 DNA is TGTGCCAGCAGCCCGAAGGCGGGGGACTACGAGCAGTACTTC. Variable domain in full (rest from reference TRBV7-9 and TRBJ2-7): DTGVSQNPRHKITKRGQNVTFRCDPISEHNRLYWYRQTLGQGPEFLTYFQNEAQLEKSRLLSDRFSAERPKGSFSTLEIQRTEQGDSAMYLCASSPKAGDYEQYFGPGTRLTVT.

The chain links TRBV19 to TRBJ2-1, with TRBD2 identical over 7 bases. V dropped 6 bases and J dropped 7; count of bases not matched to a gene: 6. The CDR3 spans 13 residues. The V gene's germline CDR1 is LNHDA and CDR2 SQIVND (reference sequence). The CDR3 DNA is TGTGCCAGTAGCACCGGACTAGTTAATGAGCAGTTCTTC. This sequence encodes CASSTGLVNEQFF.

J is TRBJ2-1 and V is TRBV19; 8 bases agree with TRBD1. J gave up 12 bases and V 1 base, and 5 bases lay outside the gene matches. The CDR3 sequence is 13 residues long. The germline gives CDR1 LNHDA, CDR2 SQIVND (reference sequence). The CDR3 DNA is TGTGCCAGTAGTATAGCCAGACAGGGGTTGCAGTTCTTC. It translates to CASSIARQGLQFF.

V is TRBV19 and J is TRBJ1-5, with 8 bases that match TRBD1. V trimming: 6 bases; J trimming: 3 bases; junction bases outside the gene matches: 1. The CDR3 runs to 13 residues. Germline CDR1 and CDR2: LNHDA and SQIVND (reference sequence). This CDR3 reads CASRTGDNQPQHF. In DNA form, the CDR3 reads TGTGCCAGTAGGACAGGGGACAATCAGCCCCAGCATTTT.

CDR3 nucleotides: TGCGCCAGCAGTCAACCCTGGACAAGGCCCCCCGAAGAGACCCAGTACTTC. Protein product: CASSQPWTRPPEETQYF. V gene TRBV23-1 combines with J gene TRBJ2-5; D perhaps matches TRBD1 (5 bases). TRBV23-1 is sorted into the ORF group, with uncertain function. This CDR3 region has 17 residues. Trimming took off 2 bases at V and 3 bases at J, with 19 bases between the two ends.

The J gene is TRBJ2-7, the V gene TRBV10-2, with 9 positions matching TRBD1. This CDR3 comprises 17 residues. Per germline, CDR1 WSHSY and CDR2 SAAADI. V shed 2 bases, J shed 0 bases, and the junction held 8 bases outside the gene matches. This chain's CDR3 is CASSEPYRDRASYEQYF. The DNA for the CDR3 is TGCGCCAGCAGTGAGCCCTACCGGGACAGGGCCTCCTACGAGCAGTACTTC.

The genes are TRBV5-6 and TRBJ1-5; D uncertain. Per the germline V gene, CDR1 is SGHDT and CDR2 is YYEEEE. This CDR3 comprises 16 residues. V shed 2 bases and J shed 0 bases, with 12 bases lying between them. The CDR3 coding sequence is TGTGCCAGCAGCTTTACGGGCCGGGATAGCAATCAGCCCCAGCATTTT. Translated: CASSFTGRDSNQPQHF. The variable domain in full, completed from reference TRBV5-6 and TRBJ1-5, reads DAGVTQSPTHLIKTRGQQVTLRCSPKSGHDTVSWYQQALGQGPQFIFQYYEEEERQRGNFPDRFSGHQFPNYSSELNVNALLLGDSALYLCASSFTGRDSNQPQHFGDGTRLSIL.

This clone has a single count. V and J are TRBV2 and TRBJ2-5; 9 bases match TRBD2. V dropped 5 bases and J dropped 5; count of bases not matched to a gene: 15. This CDR3 has 17 residues. CDR1 and CDR2 (germline): SNHLY, FYNNEI. This CDR3 reads CASSHLRGGRALETQYF. The CDR3 coding sequence is TGTGCCAGCAGTCACCTTAGAGGCGGGAGGGCCCTGGAGACCCAGTACTTC.

This sequence joins TRBV2 and TRBJ1-1, with D possibly matching TRBD1 (6 bases). Germline assignment: CDR1 SNHLY and CDR2 FYNNEI. CDR3 length: 14 amino acids. Trimming took off 6 bases at V and 6 bases at J, with 17 bases between the two ends. The chain's CDR3 is CASRVGGGSAEAFF. In nucleotides, the CDR3 is TGTGCCAGCAGGGTGGGGGGCGGCTCCGCTGAAGCTTTCTTT.

The chain uses TRBV2 and TRBJ2-2; 8 bases map to TRBD2. Germline trimming cut 4 bases from V and 6 bases from J; bases unmatched to any gene: 13. This CDR3 has 17 residues. Germline V lookup: CDR1 SNHLY, CDR2 FYNNEI. The CDR3 region has the DNA TGTGCCAGCAGTGGGGCAGCGGGAGAGAATTTCCCCGGGGAGCTGTTTTTT. Its translation is CASSGAAGENFPGELFF.

The rearrangement joins TRBV2 to TRBJ1-2, with unresolved D. CDR1 is SNHLY, CDR2 FYNNEI, per germline. V was cut by 1 base and J by 4 bases, with 7 bases left in between. This CDR3 region has 13 residues. In DNA, the CDR3 is TGTGCCAGCAGTGAAGGGCATAGCTATGGCTACACCTTC. Translated: CASSEGHSYGYTF.